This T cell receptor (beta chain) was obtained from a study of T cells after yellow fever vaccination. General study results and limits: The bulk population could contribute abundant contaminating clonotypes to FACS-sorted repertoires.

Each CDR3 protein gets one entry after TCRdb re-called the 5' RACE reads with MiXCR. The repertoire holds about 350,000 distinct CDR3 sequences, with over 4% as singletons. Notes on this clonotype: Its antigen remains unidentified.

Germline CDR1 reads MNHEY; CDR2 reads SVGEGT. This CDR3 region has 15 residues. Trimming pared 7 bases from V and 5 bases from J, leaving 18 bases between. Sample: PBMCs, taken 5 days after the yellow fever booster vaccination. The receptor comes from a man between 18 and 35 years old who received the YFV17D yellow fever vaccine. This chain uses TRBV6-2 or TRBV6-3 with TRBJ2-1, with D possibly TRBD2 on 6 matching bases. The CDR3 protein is CASTPGWAGNNEQFF. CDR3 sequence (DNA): TGTGCCAGCACCCCCGGGTGGGCGGGGAACAATGAGCAGTTCTTC.